This T cell receptor beta chain was identified in a study of blood T cell repertoires in COVID-19 (dated by TCRdb to about 2020). Concerning the study at large: Collaborator samples came from the United States, Italy and Spain and covered acute and convalescent phases of COVID-19. The prospective study material was composed of cDNA or gDNA derived from T cells, B-cell-depleted T cells, or PBMCs. Deeply sampled blood TCRbeta repertoires from subjects exposed to, actively infected with, or recovered from COVID-19 were included in the dataset. A freely available public database, intended as a resource for researchers studying the immune response to SARS-CoV-2, is where the repertoires were released. Samples came from the ongoing ImmuneRACE study (first 160 participants) plus 1,254 subjects from 6 global collaborators. Sample metadata almost always included a de-identified subject ID, COVID-19 status, age in years and sex. Where available, HLA class I and class II types were taken from metadata supplied by the sample provider and were not determined by assay-based typing.

A second Seattle source provided samples from volunteer blood donors who had recovered from COVID-19. Each collaborating institution followed its own protocols to collect whole blood in K2EDTA tubes. For TCRbeta analysis, collaborators shipped samples in one of three forms: frozen whole blood, isolated PBMCs, or DNA extracted from either of those sample types. General findings and caveats noted by the study authors: The amount of clinical and demographic metadata varied by source and participant and was provided uncurated.

As encoded in the germline V gene, CDR1 is MNHEY while CDR2 is SVGAGI. The CDR3 measures 16 amino acids from cysteine to phenylalanine. This entry keeps only the CDR3 DNA: 48 bases, framed from base 1. V is cut by 2 bases and J by 3 bases, and the space between the germline ends is 16 bases. TCRbeta CDR3 regions were amplified from genomic DNA using the immunoSEQ Assay, a bias-controlled multiplex PCR. In the source study's methods: Nucleated cell counts per sample were estimated from amplification of reference gene primers within the assay. Sequence reads were collapsed and filtered to measure the absolute abundance of every unique TCRbeta CDR3 rearrangement. Productive Simpson clonality was computed per sample as the square root of Simpson's diversity index over productive rearrangements. Here the immuneACCESS table is served through TCRdb, limited to in-frame sequences with V and J called. Missing clones are a known gap in these copies; in checked studies unresolved V genes cover under half, and the rest lacks a known reason. D and trimming come from the DNA, and the V and J calls and clone size come from that table. The sample has under 200,000 clones on record, roughly 89% of them singletons. The leading ten clones occupy 3% to 4.5% of the sample.

To note about this clone: Which antigen it targets is not known. No much larger clone is present one base from it, and per-base qualities are unavailable.

This chain is built from TRBV6-5 and TRBJ1-2; the D gene is perhaps TRBD1, from 6 matching bases. Specimen: peripheral blood. The sequence came from a woman aged 60-75 years who had recovered from COVID-19. The sequence in DNA is TGTGCCAGCAGTTACCACCTGGACAGAAGATACTATGGCTACACCTTC. Its product reads: CASSYHLDRRYYGYTF.